This TCR beta chain was captured in a study of blood T cell dynamics during melanoma immunotherapy. Indicated time point: week 3, after first cycle of checkpoint inhibitor. The CDR3 loop spans 11 amino acids. Germline CDR1 is SGHDT and CDR2 is YYEEEE. V was shortened by 2 bases and J by 8 bases, with 7 bases between the two germline ends. The repertoire was sequenced with immunoSEQ multiplex PCR; TCRdb's copy has only in-frame clones and lacks some. Of some 20,000 clones in the sample, about 90% were seen once. The sample consisted of blood, taken from a patient treated with checkpoint blockade. The rearrangement joins TRBV5-6 to TRBJ1-2; the D is unclear. The sequence derives from a human donor with melanoma. The CDR3 sequence: CASSFGFGYTF. CDR3 DNA: TGTGCCAGCAGCTTCGGATTCGGCTACACCTTC.